The present T cell receptor (beta chain) was sequenced within a study of OX40 agonist ivuxolimab in advanced cancers. General study results and limits: Expanded clones were, on average, more numerous in CD8+ T cells than in CD4+.

The CDR3 totals 15 residues. V was shortened by 2 bases and J by 0 bases, with 8 bases between the two germline ends. From germline, CDR1 is MNHNY and CDR2 SVGAGI (reference sequence). TCRdb keeps only in-frame clones here, not all; method: immunoSEQ multiplex PCR. Of 50,000 or so clones listed, 80% to 90% were seen once; the top ten hold around 6.9%. Details on this clone: Antigen: not known.

The receptor comes from an adult with an advanced solid tumor such as melanoma, head and neck, liver or kidney cancer. This specimen consisted of CD4+ or CD8+ T cells sorted from blood, obtained in a trial of the OX40 agonist ivuxolimab. The rearrangement links TRBV6-6 to TRBJ1-3, with unresolved D. CDR3 loop: CASSYTGSSGNTIYF. The CDR3 coding sequence is TGTGCCAGCAGTTACACCGGATCCTCTGGAAACACCATATATTTT.